The clone carrying this TCR beta chain has a single count. What it binds is unknown. The data were produced by immunoSEQ multiplex PCR, yet TCRdb's version contains in-frame clones alone and is incomplete. The data hold around 150,000 clones, with around 84% observed a single time. This specimen comes from a study of cytotoxic CD8 clonotypes in ibrutinib-treated CLL. Findings and caveats of the study: In comparison with age-matched healthy donors, baseline clonality was higher and tracked circulating CD8+ T-cell counts. Increased clonality at ibrutinib response gave way to a return toward baseline at progression. Public clonotypes were uncommon and contracted or stayed stable on treatment.

The CDR3 totals 15 residues. Germline V gene lookup returns CDR1 MNHNS and CDR2 SASEGT. V lost 7 bases and J lost 5, with 20 bases in between. The J gene is TRBJ2-5, the V gene TRBV6-1; D perhaps matches TRBD2 (7 bases). The source material was PBMCs, sampled after 12 months of ibrutinib treatment. This receptor was obtained from a human donor with chronic lymphocytic leukemia. The CDR3 bases are TGTGCCAGCACCCTAGAGGGAGGGGGTATGGAGACCCAGTACTTC. Residues: CASTLEGGGMETQYF.